The 19 T cell receptor beta chains listed next were all sequenced from one sample in a study of beta chain features in type 1 diabetes. Sequenced material consisted of expressed TCRB transcripts (all of the isolated RNA was reverse transcribed). The data were produced by immunoSEQ multiplex PCR, yet TCRdb's version contains in-frame clones alone and is incomplete. This table holds about 620,000 clones, around 15% found once. The source material was naive CD4+ T cells from blood. The receptors come from a man between 18 and 35 years old in good health.

The genes are TRBV2 and TRBJ2-4; D ambiguous. V lost 5 bases to trimming and J lost 0 bases, with 14 bases between them. Germline V CDR1 and CDR2: SNHLY, FYNNEI. This CDR3 has 16 residues. CDR3 DNA sequence: TGTGCCAGCAGTCGGGCACTTCTACTAGCCAAAAACATTCAGTACTTC. This sequence encodes CASSRALLLAKNIQYF.

The CDR3 DNA reads as TGTGCCAGCAGCTTAGGGACAGGCACAGATACGCAGTATTTT. It translates to CASSLGTGTDTQYF. V and J are TRBV7-9 and TRBJ2-3; D possibly corresponds to TRBD1 (6 bases). In germline, CDR1 is SEHNR, CDR2 FQNEAQ (reference sequence). Deletions cut 1 base from V and 1 base from J, with 6 bases between. The CDR3 has 14 residues.

This clone has just a few counts. The chain links TRBV10-3 to TRBJ2-2; TRBD2 matches at 13 bases. V gave up 4 bases and J gave up 7 bases; unmatched junction bases: 6. The CDR3 runs 16 residues. Germline-derived CDR1 and CDR2 are ENHRY and SYGVKD. The CDR3: CAISVGLAGAVGELFF. The CDR3 region has the DNA TGTGCCATCAGTGTAGGACTAGCGGGAGCCGTCGGGGAGCTGTTTTTT.

The genes are TRBV27 and TRBJ2-7; 11 bases fit TRBD2. Looked up from germline, CDR1 is MNHEY and CDR2 is SMNVEV (reference sequence). V lost 6 bases and J lost 2; bases outside the gene matches: 3. CDR3 length equals 14 residues. In DNA, the CDR3 is TGTGCCAGCAGGACTAGCGGGATCCCCTACGAGCAGTACTTC. Residues: CASRTSGIPYEQYF.

This clone occurred a few times. J is TRBJ1-2 and V is TRBV18; TRBD1 agrees at 7 bases. This CDR3 is built from 13 residues. The junction had 6 bases not matched to a gene; V was cut back by 3 bases and J by 8 bases. The germline CDR1 and CDR2 sequences are KGHSH and LQKENI. The CDR3 DNA sequence: TGTGCCAGCTCACCCGACAGGGTACGAGGCTACACCTTC. Its translation: CASSPDRVRGYTF. The whole variable domain, filled in from reference TRBV18 and TRBJ1-2, reads NAGVMQNPRHLVRRRGQEARLRCSPMKGHSHVYWYRQLPEEGLKFMVYLQKENIIDESGMPKERFSAEFPKEGPSILRIQQVVRGDSAAYFCASSPDRVRGYTFGSGTRLTVV.

V gene TRBV4-1 combines with J gene TRBJ2-2; TRBD1 might be the D (6 bases). V dropped 1 base and J dropped 8 bases, with 14 bases sitting between them. CDR3 size: 15 residues. Germline-derived CDR1 and CDR2 are MGHRA and YSYEKL. The CDR3 DNA follows: TGCGCCAGCAGCCAAGCTTTGAACAGGGTAGGGGAGCTGTTTTTT. Its translation is CASSQALNRVGELFF.

This clone was detected a few times. The CDR3 loop is CASSSSTGENEKLFF. DNA of the CDR3: TGTGCCAGCAGTTCCTCGACAGGGGAGAATGAAAAACTGTTTTTT. V and J are TRBV6-5 and TRBJ1-4; 8 bases agree with TRBD1. J lost 5 bases, V lost 4 bases, and 6 bases had no gene match. CDR3 length: 15 residues. The germline gives CDR1 MNHEY, CDR2 SVGAGI.

This clone was counted between two and nine times. J is TRBJ2-2 and V is TRBV2; D assignment may be TRBD1 or TRBD2 (5 bases each). The CDR3 spans 16 residues. Trimming removed 1 base from V and 5 bases from J, with 14 bases in between. The germline CDR1 and CDR2 sequences are SNHLY and FYNNEI. The CDR3 DNA reads as TGTGCCAGCAGTGAAGGGAGGAGAACAGGAACCGGGGAGCTGTTTTTT. Its translation is CASSEGRRTGTGELFF.

J is TRBJ1-3 and V is TRBV2; D unclear. The CDR3 sequence is 10 residues long. V shed 8 bases and J shed 9 bases, with 8 bases lying between them. Germline V gene sequence: CDR1 SNHLY, CDR2 FYNNEI. The DNA of the CDR3 is TGTGCCAGCGTTGGTGGCACCATATATTTT. Translation: CASVGGTIYF. Filled out from reference TRBV2 and TRBJ1-3, the complete variable domain reads EPEVTQTPSHQVTQMGQEVILRCVPISNHLYFYWYRQILGQKVEFLVSFYNNEISEKSEIFDDQFSVERPDGSNFTLKIRSTKLEDSAMYFCASVGGTIYFGEGSWLTVV.

This sequence joins TRBV10-3 and TRBJ2-7, with 11 bases that match TRBD2. Unmatched junction bases numbered 2, after V lost 4 bases and J lost 3 bases. The germline V gene has CDR1 ENHRY and CDR2 SYGVKD. The length of the CDR3 is 14 residues. The CDR3 nucleotides are TGTGCCATCAGTGGAACTAGCGGGGGCTACGAGCAGTACTTC. Translated: CAISGTSGGYEQYF.

This clone has only a few counts. The CDR3 sequence: CASSHWQRRRDTQYF. As DNA, the CDR3 is TGTGCCAGCAGCCACTGGCAGCGGCGGCGCGACACGCAGTATTTT. This chain joins TRBV11-1 and TRBJ2-3; D might be TRBD2 (5 bases). From germline, CDR1 is SGHAT and CDR2 FQDESV (reference sequence). Trimming stripped 5 bases from V and 9 bases from J, with 21 bases between. The CDR3 consists of 15 residues.

This clone was picked up a small number of times. V is TRBV5-1 and J is TRBJ2-2; TRBD1 aligns across 9 bases. This CDR3 region has 17 residues. V trimming: 1 base; J trimming: 0 bases; junction bases outside the gene matches: 4. The germline CDR1 and CDR2 sequences are SGHRS and YFSETQ. CDR3 coding DNA: TGCGCCAGCAGCTTGACAGGGGGCTCTTCGAACACCGGGGAGCTGTTTTTT. Translation: CASSLTGGSSNTGELFF. The full variable domain, completed using reference TRBV5-1 and TRBJ2-2, is KAGVTQTPRYLIKTRGQQVTLSCSPISGHRSVSWYQQTPGQGLQFLFEYFSETQRNKGNFPGRFSGRQFSNSRSEMNVSTLELGDSALYLCASSLTGGSSNTGELFFGEGSRLTVL.

DNA for the CDR3: TGTGCCAGTAGTGGGGCGGACGCTGGAAACACCATATATTTT. Protein sequence: CASSGADAGNTIYF. The chain couples TRBV19 to TRBJ1-3, with D possibly TRBD1 on 5 matching bases. The germline V and J ends were trimmed by 5 bases and 2 bases, with 10 bases remaining between them. CDR3 size: 14 residues. Germline V lookup: CDR1 LNHDA, CDR2 SQIVND (reference sequence).

This clone was found a few times. The chain has TRBV7-9 and TRBJ1-2; no definite D call. CDR1 and CDR2 (germline): SEHNR, FQNEAQ (reference sequence). The CDR3 loop spans 15 amino acids. V gave up 4 bases and J gave up 4 bases, with 16 bases separating them. DNA of the CDR3: TGTGCCAGCAGCTCCCAAGGGATCGGGAGCTATGGCTACACCTTC. This sequence encodes CASSSQGIGSYGYTF.

In its sample, this clone was seen a few times. The V gene is TRBV7-2, the J gene TRBJ2-3, with 7 bases lining up with TRBD2. V gave up 2 bases and J gave up 3 bases; unmatched junction bases: 11. From germline, CDR1 is SGHTA and CDR2 FQGNSA. CDR3 length: 17 amino acids. The CDR3 sequence: CASSLPRGFGRTDTQYF. The CDR3 DNA reads as TGTGCCAGCAGCTTACCCCGCGGGTTCGGGAGGACAGATACGCAGTATTTT.

The V gene is TRBV30, the J gene TRBJ1-5; a weak D match, TRBD1 (6 bases). Germline CDR1 reads GTSNPN; CDR2 reads SVGIG (reference sequence). There are 16 residues in the CDR3. The germline V and J ends were trimmed by 1 base and 1 base, with 14 bases remaining between them. In DNA, the CDR3 is TGTGCCTGGAGTGAGGGCACAGGGCAGAGCAATCAGCCCCAGCATTTT. It is translated as CAWSEGTGQSNQPQHF.

Comment on this clone: One junction end does not reproduce the germline sequence, and a read error may be involved. The CDR3 coding sequence is TGTGCCAGCAGCTCAAGGGGTAGCAGTCAGCCCCAGCATTTT. It is translated as CASSSRGSSQPQHF. J is TRBJ1-5 and V is TRBV7-9, with a weak D call TRBD1 (5 bases). Germline assignment: CDR1 SEHNR and CDR2 FQNEAQ (reference sequence). The CDR3 consists of 14 residues.

In its sample, this clone was seen a few times. The V and J genes are TRBV7-2 and TRBJ2-7; D is ambiguous. CDR1 SGHTA and CDR2 FQGNSA come from the germline V gene. The CDR3 runs to 14 residues. V lost 3 bases and J 0 bases, leaving 9 bases between the germline ends. CDR3 region: CASSFAVSSYEQYF. The CDR3 coding sequence is TGTGCCAGCAGCTTTGCGGTTAGCTCCTACGAGCAGTACTTC.

The chain combines TRBV27 with TRBJ1-3, with D perhaps TRBD1 (5 bases). Per the germline V gene, CDR1 is MNHEY and CDR2 is SMNVEV (reference sequence). The V and J ends lost 8 bases and 1 base respectively, with 9 bases between them. This CDR3 is 13 amino acids long. Here the CDR3 DNA reads TGTGCCAGCCGGACATATTCTGGAAACACCATATATTTT. This encodes CASRTYSGNTIYF.